This T cell receptor beta chain emerged from a study of cytomegalovirus exposure and HLA in healthy donors. On this clone itself: Its antigen is currently unknown.

V was trimmed by 7 bases and J by 1 base, leaving 10 bases between them. This CDR3 has 14 residues. Germline CDR1 and CDR2: SGHAT and FQNNGV. Study observations and caveats: Researchers catalogued approximately 170 TCR beta chains as cytomegalovirus-associated. One later analysis, an examination of the 100 to 150 validation repertoires, found that first-cohort TCR clusters tended to co-occur in them.

Sequencing used immunoSEQ multiplex PCR; TCRdb keeps in-frame clones, though not all of them. There are around 70,000 clones in the sample; around 94% occur only once, and about 0.63% lies in the top ten. The rearrangement joins TRBV11-2 to TRBJ2-2, with no clear D. This TCR came from a young woman in good health and CMV-seronegative. Sequences were obtained from PBMCs. The CDR3 sequence: CASKRSKNTGELFF. CDR3 in DNA: TGTGCCAGCAAAAGGAGTAAGAACACCGGGGAGCTGTTTTTT.